The clone carrying this T cell receptor (beta chain) rates as medium-sized. Exclusions: uncontrolled infection, other autoimmune disease, pregnancy, lactation. V lost 6 bases, J lost 1 base, and 8 bases lay in between. The CDR3 is 13 amino acids. CDR1 and CDR2 (germline): WSHSY, SAAADI. The source of the sample is a study of T cells in Graves' hyperthyroidism and ophthalmopathy. The wider study: The initial diagnosis was the point when peripheral blood was collected, ahead of any treatment.

RNA transcripts gave rise to amplified TCR beta CDR3 regions. During a first-round RT-PCR of the TCR CDR3, the HTBI primer set was used. TCRdb re-analysed the multiplex PCR reads in MiXCR, keeping a single row per CDR3 protein. This sample has 30,000 to 35,000 distinct CDR3 sequences, with 52% found just once. The clonotype originates from a woman between 40 and 50 years old with Graves' ophthalmopathy. V usage is TRBV10-2 and J usage is TRBJ2-3; a possible D gene is TRBD2 (6 bases). Sequenced: blood. In DNA, the CDR3 is TGCGCCAGCAGATCGGGGGGCACAGATACGCAGTATTTT. Its translation: CASRSGGTDTQYF.